One TCR beta chain is described in this entry. Between the trimmed V and J ends, which lost 8 bases and 0 bases, there was a span of 10 bases. This CDR3 region has 12 residues. From germline, CDR1 is SQVTM and CDR2 ANQGSEA. Cohorts were based on clinical histories the participants reported. Resolution of symptoms, clearance, or two negative PCRs was present in recovered Cohort 3 donors. The data are from a study of blood T cell repertoires in COVID-19. Study-level information: Samples of COVID-19 (acute and convalescent) were obtained from the United States, Italy and Spain.

The data were produced by immunoSEQ multiplex PCR, yet TCRdb's version contains in-frame clones alone and is incomplete. This table holds 150,000 to 200,000 clones, 80% to 85% found once. The TCR was taken from a woman aged 55-70 years who had recovered from COVID-19. What was sequenced was PBMCs or T cells enriched from blood (not recorded which). The chain links TRBV29-1 to TRBJ1-1, with D tentatively TRBD1 (5 bases). CDR3 sequence reads: CSTWGLNTEAFF. The CDR3 region has the DNA TGCAGCACCTGGGGCCTGAACACTGAAGCTTTCTTT.